The 26 T cell receptor beta chains given below trace back to one sample, sequenced in a study of blood T cell repertoires in COVID-19. Method: immunoSEQ multiplex PCR; TCRdb's copy keeps in-frame clones and lacks some. The sample lists 260,000 or so clones; about 80% were seen once. Material for sequencing was PBMCs or T cells enriched from blood (not recorded which). The source of these receptors is a middle-aged woman who had been exposed to COVID-19.

The CDR3 protein is CASSELDNLSGNTIYF. The CDR3 nucleotides read TGTGCCAGCAGTGAATTGGACAACCTCTCTGGAAACACCATATATTTT. This chain uses TRBV6-1 with TRBJ1-3, with D perhaps matching TRBD1 (5 bases). Germline loops: CDR1 MNHNS, CDR2 SASEGT. Trimming cost V 2 bases and J 0 bases, with 11 bases left between them. The CDR3 extends over 16 amino acids.

This clone was detected only a few times. The chain employs TRBV11-2 and TRBJ2-7; the match to TRBD1 covers 9 bases. The CDR3 contains 16 residues. CDR1 is SGHAT, CDR2 FQNNGV, per germline. Unmatched junction bases numbered 11, after V lost 5 bases and J lost 3 bases. CDR3: CASSPLRRTGVYEQYF. Written as DNA, the CDR3 is TGTGCCAGCAGCCCGCTCCGTCGGACAGGGGTCTACGAGCAGTACTTC.

The chain recombines TRBV28 with TRBJ2-5, with TRBD2 as a possible D gene (6 bases). Germline V lookup: CDR1 MDHEN, CDR2 SYDVKM. The V gene lost 8 bases and the J gene lost 5 bases, with 21 bases spanning the gap. CDR3 length: 15 amino acids. The CDR3 DNA sequence: TGTGCCAGCTATACCGGGTGGGGGGAAGGGGAGACCCAGTACTTC. This translates into CASYTGWGEGETQYF. The full variable domain, its missing parts supplied by reference TRBV28 and TRBJ2-5, is DVKVTQSSRYLVKRTGEKVFLECVQDMDHENMFWYRQDPGLGLRLIYFSYDVKMKEKGDIPEGYSVSREKKERFSLILESASTNQTSMYLCASYTGWGEGETQYFGPGTRLLVL.

The gene calls are TRBV24-1 and TRBJ1-2; D not resolved. V gave up 5 bases and J gave up 8 bases, with 17 bases separating them. This CDR3 contains 14 residues. Germline CDR1 is KGHDR and CDR2 is SFDVKD. The CDR3: CATSGPIPGFGYTF. The CDR3 nucleotides read TGTGCCACCAGTGGTCCCATCCCGGGGTTCGGCTACACCTTC.

The chain joins TRBV28 to TRBJ1-1; D might be TRBD1 (5 bases). The CDR3 has 16 amino acids. CDR1 MDHEN and CDR2 SYDVKM come from the germline V gene. V dropped 2 bases and J dropped 5 bases, with 18 bases sitting between them. In nucleotides, the CDR3 is TGTGCCAGCAGTTTAGCGGCGGAGGGGACGGAAACTGAAGCTTTCTTT. Protein sequence: CASSLAAEGTETEAFF.

This chain's CDR3 is CASSLTSGGETQYF. In DNA form, the CDR3 reads TGTGCCAGCAGCTTAACTAGCGGGGGTGAGACCCAGTACTTC. J is TRBJ2-5 and V is TRBV7-3; 9 nucleotides agree with TRBD2. In germline, CDR1 is SGHTA, CDR2 FQGTGA. V lost 0 bases and J lost 5; bases outside the gene matches: 1. The CDR3 contains 14 residues.

The chain combines TRBV2 with TRBJ2-7; 9 nucleotides match TRBD2. The V gene's germline CDR1 is SNHLY and CDR2 FYNNEI. V lost 5 bases and J lost 2; bases outside the gene matches: 7. The CDR3 totals 15 residues. The CDR3 DNA sequence: TGTGCCAGCAGTTCGAGGGTAGCGGGGGCCTACGAGCAGTACTTC. Translated: CASSSRVAGAYEQYF.

As to this clone: The same CDR3 arises from other DNA sequences in this sample as well. The V call is TRBV6-5, the J call TRBJ1-1, with a tentative D call TRBD1 (6 bases). V shed 6 bases and J shed 1 base, with 9 bases lying between them. The CDR3 totals 13 residues. The germline CDR1 and CDR2 sequences are MNHEY and SVGAGI. The CDR3 sequence is CASSRQANTEAFF. CDR3 DNA: TGTGCCAGCAGCAGACAGGCGAACACTGAAGCTTTCTTT.

The chain couples TRBV5-5 to TRBJ2-1, with a tentative D call TRBD1 (6 bases). Germline CDR1 is SGHKS and CDR2 is YYEKEE (reference sequence). CDR3 size: 17 residues. Trimming took off 2 bases at V and 7 bases at J, with 22 bases between the two ends. The CDR3 DNA sequence: TGTGCCAGCAGCTTTTATCTGAGGACAGAGCTCCCAAATGAGCAGTTCTTC. Translating it yields CASSFYLRTELPNEQFF.

V usage is TRBV28 and J usage is TRBJ1-6, with 7 bases fitting TRBD1. The CDR3 sequence is 15 residues long. CDR1 is MDHEN and CDR2 is SYDVKM in the germline V gene. J was trimmed by 10 bases and V by 2 bases; bases with no gene match: 8. The CDR3 bases are TGTGCCAGCAGTTTACCGACAGGGCGGGGATCACCCCTCCACTTT. Amino acids: CASSLPTGRGSPLHF.

This clone has just a few counts. V is TRBV3-1 (or the pseudogene TRBV3-2) and J is TRBJ2-7; D is uncertain. CDR1 and CDR2 (germline): LGHDT, YNNKEL (reference sequence). The germline V and J ends were trimmed by 2 bases and 2 bases, with 7 bases remaining between them. There are 13 residues in the CDR3. The CDR3 DNA reads TGTGCCAGCAGCCAAAATATCGCCTACGAGCAGTACTTC. Its translation is CASSQNIAYEQYF.

Turning to this clone: One junction end disagrees with the germline gene, perhaps due to a read error. The rearrangement joins TRBV27 to TRBJ1-1, with 7 bases lining up with TRBD1. The length of the CDR3 is 15 residues. Germline loops: CDR1 MNHEY, CDR2 SMNVEV (reference sequence). The CDR3 loop is CASTTGARGNPEAFF. CDR3 nucleotide sequence: TGTGCCAGCACCACCGGGGCCAGGGGGAACCCTGAAGCTTTCTTT.

As to this clone: The same CDR3 arises from other DNA sequences in this sample as well. The chain carries TRBV5-4 and TRBJ2-3, with D perhaps TRBD2 (7 bases). Trimming took off 4 bases at V and 3 bases at J, with 12 bases between the two ends. CDR1 is SGHNT and CDR2 is YYREEE in the germline V gene (reference sequence). The CDR3 spans 14 residues. CDR3 DNA sequence: TGTGCCAGCAGCCCCGGGGGGCGAACAGATACGCAGTATTTT. Encoded protein: CASSPGGRTDTQYF.

This clone was observed a single time. The V gene is TRBV13, the J gene TRBJ1-2, with 8 bases lining up with TRBD1. CDR1 is PRHDT and CDR2 is FYEKMQ in the germline V gene (reference sequence). J was trimmed by 4 bases and V by 5 bases; bases with no gene match: 12. This CDR3 is 16 amino acids long. CDR3 bases: TGTGCCAGCAGCGCCCGGGACAGGTTACAGCTCTATGGCTACACCTTC. Translation gives CASSARDRLQLYGYTF.

This CDR3 is CASSPGTGVDTGELFF. The DNA of the CDR3 is TGTGCCAGTAGTCCCGGGACAGGGGTAGACACCGGGGAGCTGTTTTTT. V gene TRBV19 combines with J gene TRBJ2-2, with TRBD1 identical over 10 bases. This CDR3 is 16 amino acids long. V lost 5 bases and J lost 3; bases outside the gene matches: 6. CDR1 is LNHDA, CDR2 SQIVND, per germline (reference sequence).

The V and J genes are TRBV27 and TRBJ1-1; TRBD1 is a possible D gene (5 bases). The CDR3 extends over 13 amino acids. Trimming took off 6 bases at V and 1 base at J, with 9 bases between the two ends. Germline CDR1 reads MNHEY; CDR2 reads SMNVEV (reference sequence). CDR3 sequence (DNA): TGTGCCAGCAGATGGAGGGGGAACACTGAAGCTTTCTTT. It codes for CASRWRGNTEAFF.

The chain couples TRBV9 to TRBJ2-1, with a tentative D call TRBD2 (6 bases). This CDR3 comprises 14 residues. Germline V gives CDR1 SGDLS, CDR2 YYNGEE. Trimming removed 2 bases from V and 9 bases from J, with 15 bases in between. In nucleotides, the CDR3 is TGTGCCAGCAGCGTCGGCCACCTTAGCGGTGAGCAGTTCTTC. As protein: CASSVGHLSGEQFF.

The rearrangement links TRBV5-1 to TRBJ2-2; D may be TRBD2 (6 bases). The V end was cut by 0 bases, the J end by 4 bases, with 13 bases between. Germline V gene lookup returns CDR1 SGHRS and CDR2 YFSETQ. The CDR3 runs 16 residues. The DNA of the CDR3 is TGCGCCAGCAGCTTGGGGGCTACCGGGGGCACCGGGGAGCTGTTTTTT. Residues: CASSLGATGGTGELFF.

This clone appeared a few times. The chain carries TRBV2 and TRBJ2-7; possibly TRBD2 for D (6 bases). Germline V gene sequence: CDR1 SNHLY, CDR2 FYNNEI. The V end lost 6 bases, the J end lost 2 bases, and 8 bases lay between the germline ends. CDR3 length equals 12 residues. CDR3 loop: CASRGGPYEQYF. The CDR3 DNA follows: TGTGCCAGCAGGGGGGGTCCCTACGAGCAGTACTTC.

The V and J genes are TRBV9 and TRBJ2-1; 9 bases are a match to TRBD2. V was pared by 4 bases and J by 5 bases, with 10 bases of the junction left unmatched. This CDR3 has 16 amino acids. CDR1 is SGDLS and CDR2 is YYNGEE in the germline V gene. The CDR3, as DNA: TGTGCCAGCAGCCAATTAAGCGGGGGGTACAACAATGAGCAGTTCTTC. Encoded protein: CASSQLSGGYNNEQFF.

The genes are TRBV6-5 and TRBJ1-4; TRBD1 aligns across 10 bases. From germline, CDR1 is MNHEY and CDR2 SVGAGI. With V trimmed by 5 bases and J by 6 bases, 6 bases remained unmatched. There are 15 residues in the CDR3. The CDR3 coding sequence is TGTGCCAGCAGTCAGGGGACAGGGGACTATGAAAAACTGTTTTTT. Translating it yields CASSQGTGDYEKLFF.

The chain joins TRBV5-4 to TRBJ2-1, with a tentative D call TRBD1 (5 bases). This CDR3 region has 14 residues. Trimming took 7 bases from V and 0 from J, leaving 11 bases between them. Germline-derived CDR1 and CDR2 are SGHNT and YYREEE (reference sequence). The CDR3 DNA is TGTGCCAGCTGTAGACAGAGCTCCTACAATGAGCAGTTCTTC. This translates into CASCRQSSYNEQFF.

V and J are TRBV30 and TRBJ2-4; TRBD1 is a possible D gene (5 bases). With 3 bases removed from V and 5 bases from J, the gap between germline ends came to 14 bases. The germline CDR1 and CDR2 sequences are GTSNPN and SVGIG (reference sequence). This CDR3 is built from 14 residues. The CDR3 DNA sequence: TGTGCCTGGAGCCGGCTTAGGGGCCAAAACATTCAGTACTTC. Translated: CAWSRLRGQNIQYF.

The chain is built from TRBV18 and TRBJ1-1; 8 bases align to TRBD1. Germline V gene data show CDR1 as KGHSH and CDR2 as LQKENI. CDR3 size: 14 residues. The V segment lost 2 bases and the J segment 7 bases; nucleotides outside the gene matches: 6. The CDR3 DNA reads as TGTGCCAGCTCACCAAGAACTGACAGGGGTGAAGCTTTCTTT. Translation: CASSPRTDRGEAFF.

The V and J genes are TRBV30 and TRBJ1-6; TRBD1 matches 9 bases. Germline values: CDR1 GTSNPN, CDR2 SVGIG (reference sequence). V was clipped by 2 bases and J by 10 bases; unmatched bases: 12. The CDR3 has 16 amino acids. CDR3 sequence (DNA): TGTGCCTGGAGTTCTCCTCCGACAGGGGGAGGCTCACCCCTCCACTTT. Translation gives CAWSSPPTGGGSPLHF. Full variable domain (outside the CDR3, taken from reference TRBV30 and TRBJ1-6): SQTIHQWPATLVQPVGSPLSLECTVEGTSNPNLYWYRQAAGRGLQLLFYSVGIGQISSEVPQNLSASRPQDRQFILSSKKLLLSDSGFYLCAWSSPPTGGGSPLHFGNGTRLTVT.

The V and J genes are TRBV24-1 and TRBJ2-1, with D perhaps matching TRBD1 (5 bases). CDR1 and CDR2 (germline): KGHDR, SFDVKD. The V end lost 6 bases, the J end lost 4 bases, and 9 bases lay between the germline ends. This CDR3 region has 13 residues. In DNA form, the CDR3 reads TGTGCCACCAGTCAGGGATCTTACAATGAGCAGTTCTTC. Translating gives CATSQGSYNEQFF.